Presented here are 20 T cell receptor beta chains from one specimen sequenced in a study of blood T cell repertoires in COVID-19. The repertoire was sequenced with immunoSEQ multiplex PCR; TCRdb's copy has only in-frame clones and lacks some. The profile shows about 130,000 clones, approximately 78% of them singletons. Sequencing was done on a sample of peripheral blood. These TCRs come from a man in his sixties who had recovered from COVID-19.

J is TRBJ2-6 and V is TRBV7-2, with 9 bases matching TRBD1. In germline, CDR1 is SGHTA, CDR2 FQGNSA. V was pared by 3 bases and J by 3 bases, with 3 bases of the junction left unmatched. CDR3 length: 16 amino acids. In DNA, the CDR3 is TGTGCCAGCAGCTTTACAGGGGGCGGTGGGGCCAACGTCCTGACTTTC. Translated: CASSFTGGGGANVLTF.

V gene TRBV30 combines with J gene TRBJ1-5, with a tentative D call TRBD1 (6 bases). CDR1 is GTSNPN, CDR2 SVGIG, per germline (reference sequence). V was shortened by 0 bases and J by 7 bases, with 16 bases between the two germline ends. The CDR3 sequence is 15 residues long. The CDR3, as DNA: TGTGCCTGGAGTGTACAGGGAGGGCACAGACAGCCCCAGCATTTT. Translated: CAWSVQGGHRQPQHF.

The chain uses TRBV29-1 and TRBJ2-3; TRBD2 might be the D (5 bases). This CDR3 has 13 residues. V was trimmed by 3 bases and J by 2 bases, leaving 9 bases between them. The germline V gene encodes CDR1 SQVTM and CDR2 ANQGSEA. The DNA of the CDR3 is TGCAGCGTTGAGGGCGGGTCCACAGATACGCAGTATTTT. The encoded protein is CSVEGGSTDTQYF.

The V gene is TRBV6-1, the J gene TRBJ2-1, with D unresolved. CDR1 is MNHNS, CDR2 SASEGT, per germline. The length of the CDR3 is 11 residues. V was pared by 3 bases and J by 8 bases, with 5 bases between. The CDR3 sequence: CASSDGYEQFF. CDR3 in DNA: TGTGCCAGCAGTGACGGTTATGAGCAGTTCTTC.

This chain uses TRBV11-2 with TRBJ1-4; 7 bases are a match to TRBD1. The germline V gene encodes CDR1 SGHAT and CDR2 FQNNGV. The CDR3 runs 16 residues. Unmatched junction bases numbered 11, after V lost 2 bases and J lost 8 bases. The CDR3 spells CASSLLPGGNYEKLFF. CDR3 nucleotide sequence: TGTGCCAGCAGCTTACTACCAGGGGGTAATTACGAAAAACTGTTTTTT. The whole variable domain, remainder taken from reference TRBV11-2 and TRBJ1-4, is EAGVAQSPRYKIIEKRQSVAFWCNPISGHATLYWYQQILGQGPKLLIQFQNNGVVDDSQLPKDRFSAERLKGVDSTLKIQPAKLEDSAVYLCASSLLPGGNYEKLFFGSGTQLSVL.

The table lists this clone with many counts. CDR3 sequence: CASSTSAGSNRQPQHF. CDR3 bases: TGTGCCAGCAGCACCTCGGCAGGGTCAAATCGACAGCCCCAGCATTTT. The chain carries TRBV2 and TRBJ1-5, with TRBD1 as a possible D gene (5 bases). Trimming stripped 6 bases from V and 7 bases from J, with 22 bases between. There are 16 residues in the CDR3. The V gene's germline CDR1 is SNHLY and CDR2 FYNNEI.

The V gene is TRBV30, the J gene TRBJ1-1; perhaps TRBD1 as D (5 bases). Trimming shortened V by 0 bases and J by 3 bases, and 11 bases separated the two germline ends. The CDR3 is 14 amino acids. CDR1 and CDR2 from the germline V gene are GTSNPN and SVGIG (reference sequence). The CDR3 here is CAWSVTGADTEAFF. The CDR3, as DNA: TGTGCCTGGAGTGTTACTGGGGCCGACACTGAAGCTTTCTTT.

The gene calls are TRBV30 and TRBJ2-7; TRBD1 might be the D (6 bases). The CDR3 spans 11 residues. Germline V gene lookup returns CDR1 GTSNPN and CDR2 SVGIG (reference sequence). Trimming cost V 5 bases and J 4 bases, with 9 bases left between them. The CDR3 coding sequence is TGTGCCTGGGCAGGACAGTACGAGCAGTACTTC. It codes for CAWAGQYEQYF. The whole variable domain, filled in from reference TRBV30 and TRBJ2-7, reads SQTIHQWPATLVQPVGSPLSLECTVEGTSNPNLYWYRQAAGRGLQLLFYSVGIGQISSEVPQNLSASRPQDRQFILSSKKLLLSDSGFYLCAWAGQYEQYFGPGTRLTVT.

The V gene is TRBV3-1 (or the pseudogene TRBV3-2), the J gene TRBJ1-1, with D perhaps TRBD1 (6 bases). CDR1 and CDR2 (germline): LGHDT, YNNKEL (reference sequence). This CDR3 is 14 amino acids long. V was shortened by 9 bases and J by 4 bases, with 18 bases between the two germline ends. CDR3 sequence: CARFLQGIGTEAFF. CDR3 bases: TGTGCCAGGTTTCTGCAGGGGATCGGCACTGAAGCTTTCTTT.

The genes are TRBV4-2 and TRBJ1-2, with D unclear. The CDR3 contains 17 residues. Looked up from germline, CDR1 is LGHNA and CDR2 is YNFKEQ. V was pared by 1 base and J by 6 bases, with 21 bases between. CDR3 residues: CASSQVSSPDYAHGYTF. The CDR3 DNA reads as TGTGCCAGCAGCCAAGTCTCGTCGCCGGACTATGCACATGGCTACACCTTC.

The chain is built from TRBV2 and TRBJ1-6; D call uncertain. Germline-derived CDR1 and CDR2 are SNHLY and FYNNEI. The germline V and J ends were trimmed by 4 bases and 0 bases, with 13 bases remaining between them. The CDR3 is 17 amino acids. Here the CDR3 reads CASSGVIASSYNSPLHF. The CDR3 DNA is TGTGCCAGCAGTGGAGTAATCGCCTCCTCCTATAATTCACCCCTCCACTTT.

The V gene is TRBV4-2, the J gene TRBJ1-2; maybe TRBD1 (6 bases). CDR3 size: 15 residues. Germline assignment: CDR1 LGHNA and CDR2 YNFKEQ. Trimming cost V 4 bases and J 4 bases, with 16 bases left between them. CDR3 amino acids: CASSPEAGGGYGYTF. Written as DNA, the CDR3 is TGTGCCAGCAGCCCGGAGGCGGGGGGCGGCTATGGCTACACCTTC.

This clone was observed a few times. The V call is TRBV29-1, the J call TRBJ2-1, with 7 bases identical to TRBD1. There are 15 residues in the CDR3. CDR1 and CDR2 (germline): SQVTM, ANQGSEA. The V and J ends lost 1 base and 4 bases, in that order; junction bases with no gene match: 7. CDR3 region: CSVEGTGTVYNEQFF. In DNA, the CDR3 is TGCAGCGTTGAAGGTACCGGGACAGTATACAATGAGCAGTTCTTC.

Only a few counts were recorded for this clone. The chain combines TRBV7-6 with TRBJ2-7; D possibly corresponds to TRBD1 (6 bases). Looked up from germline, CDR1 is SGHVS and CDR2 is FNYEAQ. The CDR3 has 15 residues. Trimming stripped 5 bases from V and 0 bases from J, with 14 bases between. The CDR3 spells CASSLRQVDSYEQYF. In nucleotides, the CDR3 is TGTGCCAGCAGCCTTAGACAGGTTGACTCCTACGAGCAGTACTTC.

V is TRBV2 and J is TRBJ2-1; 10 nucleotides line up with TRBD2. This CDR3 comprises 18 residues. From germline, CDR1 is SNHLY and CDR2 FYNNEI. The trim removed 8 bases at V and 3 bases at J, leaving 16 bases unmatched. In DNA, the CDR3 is TGTGCCAGCGTAACTAGCGGGGCCTCCTCCAACAACTACAATGAGCAGTTCTTC. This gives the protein CASVTSGASSNNYNEQFF.

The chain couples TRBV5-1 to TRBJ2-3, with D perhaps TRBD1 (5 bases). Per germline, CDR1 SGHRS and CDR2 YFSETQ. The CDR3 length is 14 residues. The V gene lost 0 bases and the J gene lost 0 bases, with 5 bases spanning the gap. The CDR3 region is CASSLAGSTDTQYF. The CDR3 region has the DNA TGCGCCAGCAGCTTGGCAGGGAGCACAGATACGCAGTATTTT.

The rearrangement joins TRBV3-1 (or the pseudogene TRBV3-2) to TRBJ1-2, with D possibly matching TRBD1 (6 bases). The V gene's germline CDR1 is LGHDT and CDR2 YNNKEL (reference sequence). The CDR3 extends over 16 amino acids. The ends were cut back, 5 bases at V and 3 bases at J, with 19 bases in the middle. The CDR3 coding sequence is TGTGCCAGCAGCGATTCTGGCCGGGGGGCAGACTATGGCTACACCTTC. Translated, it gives CASSDSGRGADYGYTF.

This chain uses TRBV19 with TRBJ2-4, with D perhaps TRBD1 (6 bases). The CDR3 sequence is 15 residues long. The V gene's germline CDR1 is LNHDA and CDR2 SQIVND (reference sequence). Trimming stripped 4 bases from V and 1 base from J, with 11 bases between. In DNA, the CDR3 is TGTGCCAGTAGTAACTCCGGACAGGCCAAAAACATTCAGTACTTC. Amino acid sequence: CASSNSGQAKNIQYF. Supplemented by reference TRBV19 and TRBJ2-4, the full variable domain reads DGGITQSPKYLFRKEGQNVTLSCEQNLNHDAMYWYRQDPGQGLRLIYYSQIVNDFQKGDIAEGYSVSREKKESFPLTVTSAQKNPTAFYLCASSNSGQAKNIQYFGAGTRLSVL.

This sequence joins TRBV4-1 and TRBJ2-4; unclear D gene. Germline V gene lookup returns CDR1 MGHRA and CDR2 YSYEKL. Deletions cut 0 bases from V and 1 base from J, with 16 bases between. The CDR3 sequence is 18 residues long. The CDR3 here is CASSQDIETMRAKNIQYF. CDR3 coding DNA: TGCGCCAGCAGCCAAGATATAGAGACGATGAGGGCCAAAAACATTCAGTACTTC.

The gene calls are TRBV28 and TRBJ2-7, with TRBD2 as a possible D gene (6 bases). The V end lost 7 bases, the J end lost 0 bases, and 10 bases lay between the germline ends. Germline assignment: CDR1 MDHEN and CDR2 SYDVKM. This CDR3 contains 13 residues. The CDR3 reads CASTSSASYEQYF. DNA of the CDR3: TGTGCCAGCACGTCTAGCGCCTCCTACGAGCAGTACTTC.